This TCR beta chain was sequenced in a study of cytomegalovirus exposure and HLA in healthy donors. On the study more broadly: Earlier findings included about 120 million unique TCR beta sequences obtained from about 170 million T cells.

The PCR was carried out with 60 Vbeta primers and 13 Jbeta primers. TCRdb's copy holds only in-frame clones and misses some; the assay was immunoSEQ multiplex PCR. Of approximately 120,000 clones listed, 74% were seen once; the top ten hold more than 2%. The sample holds one count of this clone. What it recognizes is unknown. Overall study results and limits: V- and J-gene trimming of TCR beta was linked (in a later analysis) to a missense DCLRE1C variant. Published work reported that the classifier diagnosed cytomegalovirus status with high specificity and sensitivity. Across donors, most TCRs were seen rarely, yet some public ones were widespread.

CDR1 and CDR2 from the germline V gene are MDHEN and SYDVKM. After removal of 4 bases from V and 5 bases from J, the junction contained 7 bases not matched to a gene. The CDR3 is made up of 14 amino acids. This receptor was taken from a human donor in good health. Sequencing input: PBMCs. The J gene is TRBJ2-5, the V gene TRBV28; 7 bases are shared with TRBD2. The CDR3 nucleotides are TGTGCCAGCAGTTCATCCAAGCGGGGCGAGACCCAGTACTTC. Translated: CASSSSKRGETQYF. Supplemented by reference TRBV28 and TRBJ2-5, the full variable domain reads DVKVTQSSRYLVKRTGEKVFLECVQDMDHENMFWYRQDPGLGLRLIYFSYDVKMKEKGDIPEGYSVSREKKERFSLILESASTNQTSMYLCASSSSKRGETQYFGPGTRLLVL.